This is a list of T cell receptor beta chains from one sample in a study of CD8+ T cells in alopecia areata. The protocol was immunoSEQ multiplex PCR, while the TCRdb copy is restricted to in-frame clones and leaves out a portion. The sample contains roughly 190,000 clones, more than 50% of which appear only once. Here the sequenced sample was CD4+ T cells sorted from blood, taken at week 24, from a patient treated with tofacitinib. The origin of the receptors is a human donor with alopecia areata. The CDR3 runs from the conserved cysteine through the conserved F or W. The D gene is left open where the match is weak. Size is stated for part of the rows, as once, few or many counts, or as a class when the clone is expanded.

clone_size j_call cdr3_length v_call d_call cdr3_nt cdr3_aa
NA TRBJ2-3 15 TRBV29-1 TRBD2 TGCAGCGTTGGGGATACGGGGGGTATATCGGATACGCAGTATTTT CSVGDTGGISDTQYF
NA TRBJ1-5 13 TRBV7-2 NA TGTGCCAGCAGCCCCGACAGAGATCAGCCCCAGCATTTT CASSPDRDQPQHF
NA TRBJ2-5 13 TRBV27 NA TGTGCCAGCAGTTTTAAGGGGCGGGAGACCCAGTACTTC CASSFKGRETQYF
NA TRBJ1-4 14 TRBV29-1 TRBD1 TGCAGCGTTGTAGGGGGCGACTACGGTGAAAAACTGTTTTTT CSVVGGDYGEKLFF
NA TRBJ1-6 16 TRBV7-9 TRBD1 TGTGCCAGCAGTAAGCCGACAGGGGGCAACAATTCACCCCTCCACTTT CASSKPTGGNNSPLHF
few TRBJ2-2 17 TRBV9 NA TGTGCCAGCAGCGTATCAATCGGGACGAGGAACACCGGGGAGCTGTTTTTT CASSVSIGTRNTGELFF
once TRBJ2-3 19 TRBV4-3 TRBD2 TGCGCCAGCAGCCAAGAGCGGACTAGCGGGGGGTCCTACACAGATACGCAGTATTTT CASSQERTSGGSYTDTQYF
NA TRBJ1-1 12 TRBV29-1 TRBD1 TGCAGCGTGGGGGACAGGGGCGCTGAAGCTTTCTTT CSVGDRGAEAFF
NA TRBJ2-3 15 TRBV9 TRBD1 TGTGCCAGCAGCGTAGCAGGGACAGGCACAGTTACGCAGTATTTT CASSVAGTGTVTQYF
NA TRBJ1-1 14 TRBV4-2 NA TGTGCCAGCAGCCAAGATGGAGGGAACACTGAAGCTTTCTTT CASSQDGGNTEAFF
NA TRBJ2-5 18 TRBV29-1 NA TGCAGCGGTTGGCAGAGACCACCGGGGGCAAGAGGACAAGAGACCCAGTACTTC CSGWQRPPGARGQETQYF
few TRBJ1-1 14 TRBV29-1 TRBD1 TGCAGCGTTGAAGTGACAGGGAGGAACACTGAAGCTTTCTTT CSVEVTGRNTEAFF
NA TRBJ1-5 13 TRBV29-1 NA TGCAGCGCCGGAGGGGCAGGCGATCAGCCCCAGCATTTT CSAGGAGDQPQHF
NA TRBJ2-1 16 TRBV15 TRBD1 TGTGCCACCAGCAGACGGACAGGGAGCTCCTACAATGAGCAGTTCTTC CATSRRTGSSYNEQFF
NA TRBJ2-7 13 TRBV30 NA TGTGCCTGGAGCTCCACCTTCTCCTACGAGCAGTACTTC CAWSSTFSYEQYF
NA TRBJ2-3 12 TRBV29-1 NA TGCAGCGTTGTGTACAGCACAGATACGCAGTATTTT CSVVYSTDTQYF
NA TRBJ1-2 14 TRBV9 NA TGTGCCAGCAGCGTAGACGGATCGGGGGATGGCTACACCTTC CASSVDGSGDGYTF
NA TRBJ1-4 14 TRBV19 NA TGTGCCAGTAGTTTCACGGCAACTAATGAAAAACTGTTTTTT CASSFTATNEKLFF
NA TRBJ1-1 14 TRBV30 NA TGTGCCTGGAGTGTAAACAGAATGAACACTGAAGCTTTCTTT CAWSVNRMNTEAFF
few TRBJ2-5 12 TRBV29-1 TRBD2 TGCAGCGTTCTGGGACTAGCCGGGACCCAGTACTTC CSVLGLAGTQYF
NA TRBJ1-4 16 TRBV15 NA TGTGCCACCAGCAAAGAGAGGGGGGGTCGAAATGAAAAACTGTTTTTT CATSKERGGRNEKLFF
NA TRBJ2-3 15 TRBV30 TRBD2 TGTGCCTGGAGTGTACAGCGGGGCCGCACAGATACGCAGTATTTT CAWSVQRGRTDTQYF
NA TRBJ1-6 14 TRBV30 NA TGTGCCTGGAGTGTATCGGTCAGGGATTCACCCCTCCACTTT CAWSVSVRDSPLHF
NA TRBJ1-6 14 TRBV4-1 NA TGCGCCAGCAGCCAGGTAGCAGGGAATTCACCCCTCCACTTT CASSQVAGNSPLHF
NA TRBJ1-1 15 TRBV2 TRBD1 TGTGCCAGCATTGTTCAGACAGGGTTGAGCACTGAAGCTTTCTTT CASIVQTGLSTEAFF
few TRBJ1-2 8 TRBV20-1 NA TGCAGGGTCGGTGGCTACACCTTC CRVGGYTF
few TRBJ1-2 13 TRBV2 NA TGTGCCAGCAGAGTGGGGGGCTCTTATGGCTACACCTTC CASRVGGSYGYTF
NA TRBJ2-6 15 TRBV4-1 NA TGCGCCAGCAGCCGCACATCCTCTGGGGCCAACGTCCTGACTTTC CASSRTSSGANVLTF
NA TRBJ2-1 14 TRBV30 TRBD2 TGTGCCTGGGTCTCTAGCGGGGGGAACAATGAGCAGTTCTTC CAWVSSGGNNEQFF
NA TRBJ1-1 12 TRBV29-1 NA TGCAGCGTCCAGACATTGAACACTGAAGCTTTCTTT CSVQTLNTEAFF
NA TRBJ2-7 13 TRBV5-1 NA TGCGCCAGCAGCTCGGCCCAGGGTAACGAGCAGTACTTC CASSSAQGNEQYF
NA TRBJ1-2 14 TRBV18 NA TGTGCCAGCTCACCACAACAACAGGGCGTGACTTACACCTTC CASSPQQQGVTYTF
NA TRBJ1-1 15 TRBV25-1 NA TGTGCCAGCAGTGACCTAGACAGGCCGAACACTGAAGCTTTCTTT CASSDLDRPNTEAFF
NA TRBJ1-5 15 TRBV2 TRBD1 TGTGCCAGCAGTGTTAGGACAGGGGGGAATCAGCCCCAGCATTTT CASSVRTGGNQPQHF
few TRBJ1-2 12 TRBV19 NA TGTGCCAGTAGTACCCAGAGTCGGGGCTACACCTTC CASSTQSRGYTF
NA TRBJ2-5 14 TRBV30 NA TGTGCCTGGGCCCCGGGACTCCGAGGAGAGACCCAGTACTTC CAWAPGLRGETQYF
few TRBJ1-1 15 TRBV29-1 NA TGCAGCGTTGCGCAAACAAGGACGAGGAACACTGAAGCTTTCTTT CSVAQTRTRNTEAFF
NA TRBJ2-7 15 TRBV9 TRBD1 TGTGCCAGCAGCGCAGGGACAGGGAGGACCTACGAGCAGTACTTC CASSAGTGRTYEQYF
NA TRBJ2-2 15 TRBV30 NA TGTGCCTGGGCCGGGCCCCCCAGGGACACCGGGGAGCTGTTTTTT CAWAGPPRDTGELFF
few TRBJ1-4 13 TRBV29-1 NA TGCAGCGTTTATGGCAGAGATAATGAAAAACTGTTTTTT CSVYGRDNEKLFF
many TRBJ1-1 14 TRBV27 TRBD1 TGTGCCAGCAGTTTGGGACAGGCGAACACTGAAGCTTTCTTT CASSLGQANTEAFF
few TRBJ2-3 16 TRBV9 NA TGTGCCAGCAGCGTACGCGGCGGGTCGAACACAGATACGCAGTATTTT CASSVRGGSNTDTQYF
once TRBJ2-7 16 TRBV15 TRBD1 TGTGCCACCAGCAGAGTAGTAGGGACAGGTCGGGGCGAGCAGTACTTC CATSRVVGTGRGEQYF
few TRBJ1-1 14 TRBV15 NA TGTGCCACCAGCAGAGGACCGCCGAACACTGAAGCTTTCTTT CATSRGPPNTEAFF
few TRBJ2-1 16 TRBV29-1 NA TGCAGCGTTGGGGCCTTGGTCGGGGCCGCCTACAATGAGCAGTTCTTC CSVGALVGAAYNEQFF
NA TRBJ1-2 12 TRBV29-1 NA TGCAGCGGGGCCAAGGGATCGAATGGCTACACCTTC CSGAKGSNGYTF
NA TRBJ2-7 14 TRBV5-1 TRBD1 TGCGCCAGCAGCTTGGGACAGGGGGCTGTAGAGCAGTACTTC CASSLGQGAVEQYF
few TRBJ2-6 19 TRBV19 TRBD2 TGTGCCAGTAGTATCGGACTAGCGGGGTCCAGCTCTGGGGCCAACGTCCTGACTTTC CASSIGLAGSSSGANVLTF
NA TRBJ1-5 14 TRBV30 NA TGTGCCTGGAGTTCAAGGGTTCTCAATCAGCCCCAGCATTTT CAWSSRVLNQPQHF
NA TRBJ2-7 14 TRBV9 TRBD2 TGTGCCAGCAGCGGGGGACTAGTGGGCTACGAGCAGTACTTC CASSGGLVGYEQYF
few TRBJ2-1 17 TRBV11-1 NA TGTGCCAGCAGCTTATTTAGGGGGTTTTTAGGCAACAATGAGCAGTTCTTC CASSLFRGFLGNNEQFF
NA TRBJ1-1 12 TRBV29-1 NA TGCAGCGTTGCGTACCAGGGCCTTGAAGCTTTCTTT CSVAYQGLEAFF
NA TRBJ1-1 15 TRBV14 TRBD1 TGTGCCAGCAGCCAGAGGACAGGGTTTACCACTGAAGCTTTCTTT CASSQRTGFTTEAFF
NA TRBJ2-2 13 TRBV30 NA TGTGCCGTCGATACCAAAAACACCGGGGAGCTGTTTTTT CAVDTKNTGELFF